One and the same sample provided the 22 T cell receptor beta chains below, sequenced in a study of T cell changes during pregnancy in multiple sclerosis. Clones were sequenced by immunoSEQ multiplex PCR, and TCRdb holds only the in-frame ones, with some missing. The repertoire holds 65,000 to 80,000 clones, about 92% seen once, with 0.2% to 0.25% in the top ten. The sample here was CD4+ T cells from peripheral blood mononuclear cells, taken before pregnancy. Source of these receptors: a female donor with multiple sclerosis, enrolled in a pregnancy study.

The rearrangement links TRBV19 to TRBJ1-5; weak D call: TRBD1 (6 bases). The CDR3 spans 15 residues. V gave up 2 bases and J gave up 5 bases, with 13 bases separating them. Germline CDR1 and CDR2: LNHDA and SQIVND (reference sequence). The CDR3 nucleotides read TGTGCCAGTAGTATATCGGGCAGGGGTCATCAGCCCCAGCATTTT. This encodes CASSISGRGHQPQHF.

J is TRBJ1-1 and V is TRBV30, with D tentatively TRBD1 (5 bases). Germline V CDR1 and CDR2: GTSNPN, SVGIG (reference sequence). The CDR3 covers 14 residues. V was trimmed by 0 bases and J by 1 base, leaving 9 bases between them. The CDR3 nucleotides read TGTGCCTGGAGTGTAACAACAGGGAACACTGAAGCTTTCTTT. Translated, it gives CAWSVTTGNTEAFF.

The gene calls are TRBV15 and TRBJ1-4; maybe TRBD1 (5 bases). The CDR3 has 17 residues. The germline V gene encodes CDR1 LNHNV and CDR2 YYDKDF (reference sequence). The ends were cut back, 0 bases at V and 8 bases at J, with 19 bases in the middle. The CDR3 loop is CATSRDSMGFQGEKLFF. Written as DNA, the CDR3 is TGTGCCACCAGCAGAGATTCGATGGGGTTTCAGGGAGAAAAACTGTTTTTT.

The gene calls are TRBV19 and TRBJ1-2, with 8 bases that match TRBD1. CDR1 is LNHDA and CDR2 is SQIVND in the germline V gene (reference sequence). The CDR3 is 17 amino acids. V shed 5 bases and J 4 bases; nucleotides not matched to a gene: 15. CDR3 residues: CASSRKTGATSVYGYTF. CDR3 nucleotide sequence: TGTGCCAGTAGTCGCAAGACAGGGGCCACGTCTGTCTATGGCTACACCTTC. Variable domain in full (rest from reference TRBV19 and TRBJ1-2): DGGITQSPKYLFRKEGQNVTLSCEQNLNHDAMYWYRQDPGQGLRLIYYSQIVNDFQKGDIAEGYSVSREKKESFPLTVTSAQKNPTAFYLCASSRKTGATSVYGYTFGSGTRLTVV.

The chain couples TRBV9 to TRBJ2-5; D may be TRBD1 (5 bases). From germline, CDR1 is SGDLS and CDR2 YYNGEE. The CDR3 consists of 15 residues. V was clipped by 6 bases and J by 5 bases, with 20 bases between them. The DNA for the CDR3 is TGTGCCAGCACCCTGGAATCAGACAGTTGGGAGACCCAGTACTTC. This sequence encodes CASTLESDSWETQYF.

This clone was observed a single time. The V call is TRBV14, the J call TRBJ2-1, with TRBD2 matching 13 bases. The CDR3 is 15 residues long. After removal of 6 bases from V and 9 bases from J, the junction contained 8 bases not matched to a gene. Germline V lookup: CDR1 SGHDN, CDR2 FVKESK. DNA of the CDR3: TGTGCCAGCAGGTCCGGGACTAGCGGGATCCGTGAGCAGTTCTTC. Translated, it gives CASRSGTSGIREQFF.

The chain links TRBV6-6 to TRBJ1-1, with D unresolved. V shed 5 bases and J shed 5 bases, with 15 bases lying between them. The germline CDR1 and CDR2 sequences are MNHNY and SVGAGI (reference sequence). This CDR3 has 14 amino acids. The CDR3 nucleotides read TGTGCCAGCAGTGCTGGGGAGTCGGTGACTGAAGCTTTCTTT. Amino acid sequence: CASSAGESVTEAFF.

CDR3 amino acids: CASSATSGSAGEQFF. CDR3 sequence (DNA): TGCGCCAGCAGCGCGACTAGCGGGAGTGCGGGGGAGCAGTTCTTC. V and J are TRBV5-1 and TRBJ2-1, with 12 bases identical to TRBD2. The length of the CDR3 is 15 residues. V trimming: 4 bases; J trimming: 10 bases; junction bases outside the gene matches: 9. Germline V lookup: CDR1 SGHRS, CDR2 YFSETQ.

The V and J genes are TRBV6-5 and TRBJ1-1, with TRBD1 matching 12 bases. This CDR3 region has 15 residues. The junction had 7 bases not matched to a gene; V was cut back by 7 bases and J by 4 bases. Germline CDR1 MNHEY, CDR2 SVGAGI. CDR3 sequence reads: CASTQTGQGATEAFF. The DNA of the CDR3 is TGTGCCAGCACCCAAACGGGACAGGGGGCCACTGAAGCTTTCTTT.

This chain uses TRBV9 with TRBJ1-2; tentatively, D is TRBD1 (5 bases). Germline V gene data show CDR1 as SGDLS and CDR2 as YYNGEE. This CDR3 has 13 residues. Between the trimmed V and J ends, which lost 7 bases and 8 bases, there was a span of 18 bases. The CDR3 bases are TGTGCCAGCGACAGTTTTCTATCCTACGGCTACACCTTC. The encoded protein is CASDSFLSYGYTF.

The chain recombines TRBV2 with TRBJ1-1, with 8 bases aligning to TRBD1. V lost 6 bases and J lost 11; bases outside the gene matches: 11. The CDR3 extends over 13 amino acids. Per the germline V gene, CDR1 is SNHLY and CDR2 is FYNNEI. The CDR3 DNA reads as TGTGCCAGCAGGTCGGACAGGGTCCCTCCTGCTTTCTTT. This sequence encodes CASRSDRVPPAFF.

This chain connects TRBV11-2 to TRBJ2-7, with D maybe TRBD2 (5 bases). The CDR3 loop spans 12 amino acids. Trimming took 5 bases from V and 2 from J, leaving 7 bases between them. CDR1 and CDR2 (germline): SGHAT, FQNNGV. DNA for the CDR3: TGTGCCAGCAGCCCCGGGGCCTACGAGCAGTACTTC. It is translated as CASSPGAYEQYF.

This chain uses TRBV28 with TRBJ2-1; possible D gene TRBD2, 6 bases. The CDR3 is 16 amino acids. V was shortened by 5 bases and J by 6 bases, with 20 bases between the two germline ends. Germline V gene data show CDR1 as MDHEN and CDR2 as SYDVKM. The CDR3 is CASSPAFSGDLNEQFF. Here the CDR3 DNA reads TGTGCCAGCAGTCCCGCCTTTTCGGGGGACCTCAATGAGCAGTTCTTC.

This clone came up once. The chain recombines TRBV5-1 with TRBJ2-3; maybe TRBD2 (7 bases). V lost 0 bases and J lost 5, with 10 bases in between. The CDR3 loop spans 14 amino acids. Germline V gene sequence: CDR1 SGHRS, CDR2 YFSETQ. The CDR3 spells CASSLGGGVDTQYF. In nucleotides, the CDR3 is TGCGCCAGCAGCTTGGGGGGGGGCGTAGATACGCAGTATTTT. The whole variable domain, filled in from reference TRBV5-1 and TRBJ2-3, reads KAGVTQTPRYLIKTRGQQVTLSCSPISGHRSVSWYQQTPGQGLQFLFEYFSETQRNKGNFPGRFSGRQFSNSRSEMNVSTLELGDSALYLCASSLGGGVDTQYFGPGTRLTVL.

The chain employs TRBV4-1 and TRBJ1-1; maybe TRBD1 (6 bases). The germline CDR1 and CDR2 sequences are MGHRA and YSYEKL. V lost 4 bases and J 1 base, leaving 13 bases between the germline ends. The CDR3 spans 15 residues. The CDR3 region has the DNA TGCGCCAGCAGCCCAAGGGACACCCCGAACACTGAAGCTTTCTTT. As protein: CASSPRDTPNTEAFF.

This clone occurred once. The genes are TRBV19 and TRBJ2-4; D unresolved. Trimming stripped 5 bases from V and 0 bases from J, with 11 bases between. The CDR3 covers 15 residues. Per germline, CDR1 LNHDA and CDR2 SQIVND (reference sequence). The CDR3 region is CASSRGDLAKNIQYF. The CDR3 DNA follows: TGTGCCAGTAGTCGAGGCGATTTAGCCAAAAACATTCAGTACTTC.

V usage is TRBV5-4 and J usage is TRBJ1-2; D uncertain. Trimming took 0 bases from V and 6 from J, leaving 12 bases between them. CDR1 is SGHNT and CDR2 is YYREEE in the germline V gene (reference sequence). The CDR3 runs 14 residues. CDR3 sequence reads: CASSLGRIFDGYTF. Here the CDR3 DNA reads TGTGCCAGCAGCTTGGGGCGGATTTTCGATGGCTACACCTTC.

The gene calls are TRBV7-9 and TRBJ2-6; possibly TRBD1 for D (5 bases). V shed 1 base and J shed 4 bases, with 8 bases lying between them. The CDR3 extends over 15 amino acids. Germline V gene lookup returns CDR1 SEHNR and CDR2 FQNEAQ (reference sequence). CDR3 sequence: CASSLEGPGANVLTF. The DNA for the CDR3 is TGTGCCAGCAGCTTAGAGGGGCCAGGGGCCAACGTCCTGACTTTC.

This clone has just a few counts. The chain is built from TRBV18 and TRBJ1-6, with D maybe TRBD1 (6 bases). Germline lookup yields CDR1 KGHSH and CDR2 LQKENI. V gave up 2 bases and J gave up 10 bases, with 12 bases separating them. This CDR3 has 14 residues. As DNA, the CDR3 is TGTGCCAGCTCACCATCAGGGGAAGGCTCACCCCTCCACTTT. Its protein product is CASSPSGEGSPLHF. Complete variable domain (other parts from reference TRBV18 and TRBJ1-6): NAGVMQNPRHLVRRRGQEARLRCSPMKGHSHVYWYRQLPEEGLKFMVYLQKENIIDESGMPKERFSAEFPKEGPSILRIQQVVRGDSAAYFCASSPSGEGSPLHFGNGTRLTVT.

The genes are TRBV5-1 and TRBJ2-5, with TRBD2 matching 12 bases. This CDR3 is 16 amino acids long. J was trimmed by 5 bases and V by 4 bases; bases with no gene match: 9. Germline CDR1 is SGHRS and CDR2 is YFSETQ. The CDR3, as DNA: TGCGCCAGCAGCCCCCCACTAGCGGGAGGAAGTGAGACCCAGTACTTC. Translated: CASSPPLAGGSETQYF.

The gene calls are TRBV5-1 and TRBJ2-3; tentatively, D is TRBD2 (5 bases). The CDR3 is 12 residues long. V was shortened by 5 bases and J by 6 bases, with 10 bases between the two germline ends. From germline, CDR1 is SGHRS and CDR2 YFSETQ. The CDR3 coding sequence is TGCGCCAGCAGGCTGACGGGGGATACGCAGTATTTT. Encoded protein: CASRLTGDTQYF. The full variable domain, rest sourced from reference TRBV5-1 and TRBJ2-3, is KAGVTQTPRYLIKTRGQQVTLSCSPISGHRSVSWYQQTPGQGLQFLFEYFSETQRNKGNFPGRFSGRQFSNSRSEMNVSTLELGDSALYLCASRLTGDTQYFGPGTRLTVL.

J is TRBJ2-3 and V is TRBV5-1; no reliable D call. V lost 0 bases and J 4 bases, leaving 12 bases between the germline ends. This CDR3 has 15 residues. The germline V gene encodes CDR1 SGHRS and CDR2 YFSETQ. The CDR3 DNA is TGCGCCAGCAGCTTGGCCGGTGTTCCATCAGATACGCAGTATTTT. It codes for CASSLAGVPSDTQYF.